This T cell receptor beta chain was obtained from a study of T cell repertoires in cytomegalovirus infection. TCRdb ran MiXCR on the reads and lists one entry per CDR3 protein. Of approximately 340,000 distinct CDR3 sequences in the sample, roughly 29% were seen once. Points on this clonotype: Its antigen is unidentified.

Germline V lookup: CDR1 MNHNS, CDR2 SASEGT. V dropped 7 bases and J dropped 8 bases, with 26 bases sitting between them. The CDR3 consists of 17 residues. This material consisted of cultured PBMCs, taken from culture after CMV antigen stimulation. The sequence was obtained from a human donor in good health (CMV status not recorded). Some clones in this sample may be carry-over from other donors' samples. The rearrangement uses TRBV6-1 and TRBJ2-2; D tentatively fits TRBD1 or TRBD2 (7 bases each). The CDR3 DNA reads TGTGCCAGCATCAGGGGGGGGGGCGTAAAAAGTGCTGGGGAGCTGTTTTTT. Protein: CASIRGGGVKSAGELFF.